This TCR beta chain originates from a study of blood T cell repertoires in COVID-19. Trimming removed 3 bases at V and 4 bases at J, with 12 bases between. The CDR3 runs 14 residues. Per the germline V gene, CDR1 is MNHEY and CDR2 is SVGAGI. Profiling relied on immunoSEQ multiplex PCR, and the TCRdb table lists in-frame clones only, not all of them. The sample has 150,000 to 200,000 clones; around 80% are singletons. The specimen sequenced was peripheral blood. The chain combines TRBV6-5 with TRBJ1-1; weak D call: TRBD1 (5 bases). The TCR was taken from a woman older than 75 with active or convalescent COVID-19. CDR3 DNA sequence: TGTGCCAGCAGTTATGGGCAAGGGGCCACTGAAGCTTTCTTT. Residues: CASSYGQGATEAFF.